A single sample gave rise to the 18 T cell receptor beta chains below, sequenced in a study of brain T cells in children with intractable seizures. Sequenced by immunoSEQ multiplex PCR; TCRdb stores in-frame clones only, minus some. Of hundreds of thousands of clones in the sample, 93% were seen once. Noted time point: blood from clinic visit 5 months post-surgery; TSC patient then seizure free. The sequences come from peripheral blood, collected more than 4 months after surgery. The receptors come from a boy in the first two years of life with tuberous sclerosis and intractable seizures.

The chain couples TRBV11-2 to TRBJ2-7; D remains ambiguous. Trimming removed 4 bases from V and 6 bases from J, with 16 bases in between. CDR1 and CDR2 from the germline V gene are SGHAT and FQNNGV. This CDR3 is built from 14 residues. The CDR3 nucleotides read TGTGCCAGCAGCTCTTCGCAGACGGCCCGCGAGCAGTACTTC. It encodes CASSSSQTAREQYF.

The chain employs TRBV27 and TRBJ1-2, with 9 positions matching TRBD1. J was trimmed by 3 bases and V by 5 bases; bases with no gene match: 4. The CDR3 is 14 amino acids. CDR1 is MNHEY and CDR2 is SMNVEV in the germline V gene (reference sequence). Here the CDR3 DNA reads TGTGCCAGCAGTCTAACAGGGGGCTACTATGGCTACACCTTC. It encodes CASSLTGGYYGYTF.

The CDR3 DNA reads TGTGCCAGCGGCCGGGACAGGGTAACTGGAAACACCATATATTTT. Amino acids: CASGRDRVTGNTIYF. This chain joins TRBV6-5 and TRBJ1-3; TRBD1 matches at 9 bases. Germline CDR1 reads MNHEY; CDR2 reads SVGAGI. The CDR3 has 15 residues. J lost 2 bases, V lost 8 bases, and 7 bases had no gene match.

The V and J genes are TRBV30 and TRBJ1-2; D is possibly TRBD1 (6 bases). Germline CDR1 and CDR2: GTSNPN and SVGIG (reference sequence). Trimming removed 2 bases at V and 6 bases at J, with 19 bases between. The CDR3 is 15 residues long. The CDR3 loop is CAWSQTTSGAHGYTF. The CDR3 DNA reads TGTGCCTGGAGTCAAACAACGTCGGGGGCCCATGGCTACACCTTC.

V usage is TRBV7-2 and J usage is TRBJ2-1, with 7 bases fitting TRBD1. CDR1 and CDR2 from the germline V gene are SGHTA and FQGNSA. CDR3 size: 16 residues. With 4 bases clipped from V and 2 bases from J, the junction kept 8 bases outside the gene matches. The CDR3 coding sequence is TGTGCCAGCAGCTCTCACGGGACAGCGACCTACAATGAGCAGTTCTTC. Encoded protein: CASSSHGTATYNEQFF.

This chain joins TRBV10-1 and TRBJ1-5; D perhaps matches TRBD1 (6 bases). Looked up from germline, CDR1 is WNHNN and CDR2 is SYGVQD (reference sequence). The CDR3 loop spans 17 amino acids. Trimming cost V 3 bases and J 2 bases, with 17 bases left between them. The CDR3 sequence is CASSDSQGRSCNQPQHF. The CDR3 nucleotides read TGCGCCAGCAGTGACTCACAGGGAAGGTCCTGCAATCAGCCCCAGCATTTT.

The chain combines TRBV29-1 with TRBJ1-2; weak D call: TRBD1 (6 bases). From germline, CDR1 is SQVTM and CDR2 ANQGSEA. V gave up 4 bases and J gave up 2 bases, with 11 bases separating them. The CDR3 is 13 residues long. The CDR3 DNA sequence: TGCAGCGTTGCCACCGGGACAAACTATGGCTACACCTTC. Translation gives CSVATGTNYGYTF.

The CDR3 spells CAWSVLGNTIYF. In nucleotides, the CDR3 is TGTGCCTGGAGTGTACTGGGAAACACCATATATTTT. The chain joins TRBV30 to TRBJ1-3; no clear D. V was trimmed by 0 bases and J by 4 bases, leaving 4 bases between them. This CDR3 spans 12 amino acids. Germline assignment: CDR1 GTSNPN and CDR2 SVGIG (reference sequence).

CDR3 residues: CAWGPGLGRSLPETQYF. DNA of the CDR3: TGTGCCTGGGGGCCCGGGCTCGGGAGAAGCCTTCCGGAGACCCAGTACTTC. J is TRBJ2-5 and V is TRBV30, with D possibly TRBD2 on 6 matching bases. V gave up 5 bases and J gave up 5 bases, with 27 bases separating them. The CDR3 is made up of 17 amino acids. Germline CDR1 and CDR2: GTSNPN and SVGIG (reference sequence).

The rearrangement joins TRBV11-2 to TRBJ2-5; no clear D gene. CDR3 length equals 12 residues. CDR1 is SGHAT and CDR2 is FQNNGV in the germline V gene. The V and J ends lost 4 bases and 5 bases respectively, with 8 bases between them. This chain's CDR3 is CASSSGQETQYF. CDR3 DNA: TGTGCCAGCAGCTCCGGCCAGGAGACCCAGTACTTC.

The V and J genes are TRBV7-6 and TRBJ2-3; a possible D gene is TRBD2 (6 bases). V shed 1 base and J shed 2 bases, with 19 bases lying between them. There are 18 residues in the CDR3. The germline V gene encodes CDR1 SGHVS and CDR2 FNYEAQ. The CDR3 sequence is CASSLGGSAGSFTDTQYF. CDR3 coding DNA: TGTGCCAGCAGCTTAGGGGGCAGTGCGGGGTCCTTCACAGATACGCAGTATTTT.

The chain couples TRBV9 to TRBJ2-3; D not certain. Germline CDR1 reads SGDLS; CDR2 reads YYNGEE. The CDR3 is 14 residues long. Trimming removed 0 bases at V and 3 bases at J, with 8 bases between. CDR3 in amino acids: CASSVVLETDTQYF. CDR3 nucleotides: TGTGCCAGCAGCGTAGTATTAGAGACAGATACGCAGTATTTT.

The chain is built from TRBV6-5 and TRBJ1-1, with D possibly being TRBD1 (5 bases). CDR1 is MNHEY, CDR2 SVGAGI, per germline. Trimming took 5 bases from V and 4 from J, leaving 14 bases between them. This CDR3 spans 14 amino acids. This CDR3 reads CASSTPPGLTEAFF. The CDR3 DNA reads TGTGCCAGCAGTACTCCCCCGGGACTCACTGAAGCTTTCTTT.

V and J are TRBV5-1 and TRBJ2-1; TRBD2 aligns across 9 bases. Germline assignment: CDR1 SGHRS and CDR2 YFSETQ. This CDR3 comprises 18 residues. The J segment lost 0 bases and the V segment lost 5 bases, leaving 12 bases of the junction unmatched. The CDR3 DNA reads TGCGCCAGCAGATTTCTTAGTAGCGGGAGAGGCTCCTACAATGAGCAGTTCTTC. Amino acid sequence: CASRFLSSGRGSYNEQFF.

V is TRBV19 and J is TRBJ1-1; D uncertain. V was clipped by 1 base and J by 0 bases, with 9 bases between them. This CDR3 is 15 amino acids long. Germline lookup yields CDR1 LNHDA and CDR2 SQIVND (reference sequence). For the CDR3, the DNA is TGTGCCAGTAGTATAGTGGCAGGATTGAACACTGAAGCTTTCTTT. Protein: CASSIVAGLNTEAFF.

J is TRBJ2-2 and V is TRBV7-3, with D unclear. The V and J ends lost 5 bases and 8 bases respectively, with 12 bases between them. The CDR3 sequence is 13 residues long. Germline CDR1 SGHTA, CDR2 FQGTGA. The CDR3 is CASSRWAEGELFF. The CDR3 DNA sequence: TGTGCCAGCAGCAGGTGGGCGGAGGGGGAGCTGTTTTTT.

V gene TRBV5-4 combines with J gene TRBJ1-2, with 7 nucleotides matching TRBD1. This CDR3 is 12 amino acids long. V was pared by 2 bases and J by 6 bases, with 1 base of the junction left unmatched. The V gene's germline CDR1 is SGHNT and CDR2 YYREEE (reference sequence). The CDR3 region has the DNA TGTGCCAGCAGCTTAGACAGGGATGGCTACACCTTC. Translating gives CASSLDRDGYTF.

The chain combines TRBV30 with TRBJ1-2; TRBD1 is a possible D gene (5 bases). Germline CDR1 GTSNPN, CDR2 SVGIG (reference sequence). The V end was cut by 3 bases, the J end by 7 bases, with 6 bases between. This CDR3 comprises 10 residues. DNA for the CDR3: TGTGCCTGGAGAAGGGGTGGCTACACCTTC. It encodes CAWRRGGYTF.